These 30 T cell receptor beta chains share one sample of origin, sequenced in a study of T cells and Merkel cell carcinoma outcomes. TCRdb keeps only in-frame clones here, not all; method: immunoSEQ multiplex PCR. The data contain more than 3,500 clones, around 93% of them seen just once; the ten biggest clones take up 1.5% to 2%. The sequenced sample consisted of tumor tissue from Merkel cell carcinoma. The source of these receptors is a human donor with Merkel cell carcinoma.

This chain links TRBV11-2 with TRBJ2-7; 10 bases align to TRBD1. This CDR3 region has 14 residues. V gave up 6 bases and J gave up 5 bases; unmatched junction bases: 7. The germline gives CDR1 SGHAT, CDR2 FQNNGV. The CDR3 reads CASSDRGRRNEQYF. DNA of the CDR3: TGTGCCAGCAGTGACAGGGGGCGAAGGAACGAGCAGTACTTC.

This clone was counted once. This chain links TRBV5-1 with TRBJ1-1; D might be TRBD1 (5 bases). The V end was cut by 4 bases, the J end by 3 bases, with 16 bases between. The CDR3 covers 15 residues. From germline, CDR1 is SGHRS and CDR2 YFSETQ. The CDR3 reads CASSRRRQGDTEAFF. In DNA, the CDR3 is TGCGCCAGCAGCAGGCGTAGGCAGGGTGACACTGAAGCTTTCTTT. The variable domain in full, with the rest retrieved from reference TRBV5-1 and TRBJ1-1, is KAGVTQTPRYLIKTRGQQVTLSCSPISGHRSVSWYQQTPGQGLQFLFEYFSETQRNKGNFPGRFSGRQFSNSRSEMNVSTLELGDSALYLCASSRRRQGDTEAFFGQGTRLTVV.

This chain links TRBV7-2 with TRBJ1-1, with a weak D call TRBD1 (5 bases). Looked up from germline, CDR1 is SGHTA and CDR2 is FQGNSA. The V end was cut by 7 bases, the J end by 0 bases, with 12 bases between. The CDR3 totals 14 residues. This CDR3 is CASTPGNMNTEAFF. The DNA of the CDR3 is TGTGCCAGCACCCCAGGGAACATGAACACTGAAGCTTTCTTT.

This chain connects TRBV5-6 to TRBJ1-6, with 10 positions matching TRBD1. V lost 1 base and J lost 6; bases outside the gene matches: 4. The CDR3 extends over 16 amino acids. Germline V lookup: CDR1 SGHDT, CDR2 YYEEEE. The CDR3 region has the DNA TGTGCCAGCAGCTTGATCCGGGACAGGGGTAATTCACCCCTCCACTTT. Amino acid sequence: CASSLIRDRGNSPLHF.

This sequence joins TRBV7-3 and TRBJ2-5, with D possibly matching TRBD2 (5 bases). Trimming cost V 4 bases and J 2 bases, with 11 bases left between them. Germline values: CDR1 SGHTA, CDR2 FQGTGA. The CDR3 runs to 14 residues. Here the CDR3 DNA reads TGTGCCAGCAGCTCCGTCGGCGGGCAAGAGACCCAGTACTTC. Its protein product is CASSSVGGQETQYF.

The chain recombines TRBV29-1 with TRBJ2-7; D remains unclear. CDR1 and CDR2 from the germline V gene are SQVTM and ANQGSEA. The V gene lost 2 bases and the J gene lost 3 bases, with 5 bases spanning the gap. The CDR3 totals 11 residues. CDR3 amino acids: CSVENGYEQYF. The CDR3 region has the DNA TGCAGCGTTGAAAACGGCTACGAGCAGTACTTC.

The chain employs TRBV7-2 and TRBJ1-1; TRBD1 might be the D (5 bases). The V end was cut by 3 bases, the J end by 6 bases, with 11 bases between. The CDR3 covers 13 residues. CDR1 SGHTA and CDR2 FQGNSA come from the germline V gene. DNA for the CDR3: TGTGCCAGCAGCTTCCCAGGGAAGGCTGAAGCTTTCTTT. Translated, it gives CASSFPGKAEAFF.

The chain couples TRBV5-6 to TRBJ2-3; D might be TRBD2 (6 bases). The CDR3 covers 14 residues. CDR1 and CDR2 (germline): SGHDT, YYEEEE. Deletions cut 1 base from V and 2 bases from J, with 8 bases between. CDR3 residues: CASSLTSLTDTQYF. In DNA, the CDR3 is TGTGCCAGCAGCTTGACTAGCCTCACAGATACGCAGTATTTT.

This sequence joins TRBV6-5 and TRBJ2-4, with TRBD2 matching over 8 bases. This CDR3 comprises 15 residues. Trimming took 6 bases from V and 3 from J; bases not matched to a gene: 7. The germline V gene has CDR1 MNHEY and CDR2 SVGAGI. The CDR3 spells CASRPGGTGKNIQYF. DNA for the CDR3: TGTGCCAGCAGGCCGGGAGGGACGGGCAAAAACATTCAGTACTTC.

The chain recombines TRBV6-1 with TRBJ2-2, with 11 nucleotides matching TRBD2. CDR1 is MNHNS, CDR2 SASEGT, per germline. Trimming removed 4 bases from V and 7 bases from J; junction bases left unmatched: 8. The CDR3 loop spans 16 amino acids. CDR3 coding DNA: TGTGCCAGCAGTGGACTAGCGGGGCGAAGCCTCGGGGAGCTGTTTTTT. It is translated as CASSGLAGRSLGELFF.

This sequence joins TRBV6-1 and TRBJ2-7; 8 bases align to TRBD1. CDR3 size: 14 residues. With V trimmed by 6 bases and J by 2 bases, 6 bases remained unmatched. Germline V gene sequence: CDR1 MNHNS, CDR2 SASEGT. CDR3 region: CASRPPGQAYEQYF. The CDR3 nucleotides read TGTGCCAGCAGACCCCCGGGACAGGCCTACGAGCAGTACTTC.

The chain recombines TRBV7-2 with TRBJ2-2, with 8 bases aligning to TRBD2. Germline CDR1 reads SGHTA; CDR2 reads FQGNSA. The CDR3 covers 19 residues. J lost 1 base, V lost 1 base, and 11 bases had no gene match. The DNA of the CDR3 is TGTGCCAGCAGCTTAGTGCGCCCTGCACTAGCGGAGAACACCGGGGAGCTGTTTTTT. This encodes CASSLVRPALAENTGELFF.

As for this clone: Other DNA sequences within the sample encode an identical CDR3. This rearrangement joins TRBV27 to TRBJ2-7, with D maybe TRBD2 (6 bases). Trimming removed 7 bases from V and 0 bases from J, with 10 bases in between. Germline V gene data show CDR1 as MNHEY and CDR2 as SMNVEV (reference sequence). This CDR3 contains 13 residues. DNA of the CDR3: TGTGCCAGCATGGGGGGAGCCTCCTACGAGCAGTACTTC. Its translation: CASMGGASYEQYF.

The chain couples TRBV9 to TRBJ1-2; TRBD1 agrees at 11 bases. The V gene end was trimmed by 4 bases and the J gene end by 6 bases; junction bases not matched to a gene: 8. Per germline, CDR1 SGDLS and CDR2 YYNGEE. There are 15 residues in the CDR3. CDR3 sequence (DNA): TGTGCCAGCAGCCGTAGCGGGACAGGGGGGCATGGCTACACCTTC. The encoded protein is CASSRSGTGGHGYTF.

This clone came up once. The chain joins TRBV15 to TRBJ2-5; D is possibly TRBD1 or TRBD2 (5 bases each). Germline lookup yields CDR1 LNHNV and CDR2 YYDKDF (reference sequence). Trimming left V 0 bases short and J 5 bases short, with 13 bases between. The CDR3 sequence is 15 residues long. Written as DNA, the CDR3 is TGTGCCACCAGCAGAGAAGGCGAAGGGACCGAGACCCAGTACTTC. It translates to CATSREGEGTETQYF.

The chain joins TRBV25-1 to TRBJ1-1, with a possible D match to TRBD1 (5 bases). Germline V gives CDR1 MGHDK, CDR2 SYGVNS. The CDR3 sequence is 15 residues long. V was shortened by 5 bases and J by 4 bases, with 17 bases between the two germline ends. In nucleotides, the CDR3 is TGTGCCAGCAGTCGTTCCGGGACTTCGTCCACTGAAGCTTTCTTT. As protein: CASSRSGTSSTEAFF. Variable domain in full (rest from reference TRBV25-1 and TRBJ1-1): EADIYQTPRYLVIGTGKKITLECSQTMGHDKMYWYQQDPGMELHLIHYSYGVNSTEKGDLSSESTVSRIRTEHFPLTLESARPSHTSQYLCASSRSGTSSTEAFFGQGTRLTVV.

The rearrangement links TRBV29-1 to TRBJ1-2; 8 nucleotides align to TRBD1. From germline, CDR1 is SQVTM and CDR2 ANQGSEA. Trimming removed 7 bases from V and 4 bases from J; junction bases left unmatched: 11. This CDR3 is built from 14 residues. CDR3 sequence: CSAQTPGQGYGYTF. The CDR3 DNA reads as TGCAGCGCCCAAACCCCCGGACAGGGCTATGGCTACACCTTC.

The DNA of the CDR3 is TGTGCCAGCAGCCCACGACTAGCGGGAGCGCAAGAGACCCAGTACTTC. Its translation is CASSPRLAGAQETQYF. The chain is built from TRBV4-2 and TRBJ2-5; 12 nucleotides match TRBD2. The CDR3 contains 16 residues. Germline V gene sequence: CDR1 LGHNA, CDR2 YNFKEQ. V lost 4 bases to trimming and J lost 2 bases; unmatched junction nucleotides: 5.

The rearrangement links TRBV11-2 to TRBJ2-3, with 7 positions matching TRBD2. The germline V gene encodes CDR1 SGHAT and CDR2 FQNNGV. V shed 11 bases and J 6 bases; nucleotides not matched to a gene: 8. The CDR3 covers 12 residues. The CDR3 loop is CASGLAVDTQYF. In DNA form, the CDR3 reads TGTGCCTCGGGGCTAGCGGTCGATACGCAGTATTTT. The complete variable domain, with remaining parts taken from reference TRBV11-2 and TRBJ2-3, reads EAGVAQSPRYKIIEKRQSVAFWCNPISGHATLYWYQQILGQGPKLLIQFQNNGVVDDSQLPKDRFSAERLKGVDSTLKIQPAKLEDSAVYLCASGLAVDTQYFGPGTRLTVL.

The gene calls are TRBV7-9 and TRBJ1-2, with D possibly matching TRBD1 (5 bases). Trimming took 5 bases from V and 5 from J, leaving 21 bases between them. This CDR3 has 16 amino acids. The V gene's germline CDR1 is SEHNR and CDR2 FQNEAQ (reference sequence). Here the CDR3 DNA reads TGTGCCAGCAGCGCCACTGGGGGGAGGGTTAAGTATGGCTACACCTTC. Translation: CASSATGGRVKYGYTF.

Remarks on this clone: Because the CDR3's place on the DNA is in doubt, the DNA is left out and the CDR3 is given as listed by TCRdb. The V gene is TRBV5-6, the J gene TRBJ1-2; the table's D call of TRBD1 was not tested on the DNA. The CDR3 comprises 14 residues, both ends counted. The germline V gene has CDR1 SGHDT and CDR2 YYEEEE. The CDR3 reads CASSLVGQGASDTF.

The V call is TRBV7-9, the J call TRBJ1-1, with 9 positions matching TRBD1. The V and J ends lost 5 bases and 6 bases, in that order; junction bases with no gene match: 4. The CDR3 runs 13 residues. Per the germline V gene, CDR1 is SEHNR and CDR2 is FQNEAQ (reference sequence). The CDR3 loop is CASSRDRVAEAFF. CDR3 bases: TGTGCCAGCAGCCGGGACAGGGTCGCTGAAGCTTTCTTT.

The chain combines TRBV18 with TRBJ1-2; 8 nucleotides line up with TRBD1. Looked up from germline, CDR1 is KGHSH and CDR2 is LQKENI. V dropped 4 bases and J dropped 2; count of bases not matched to a gene: 6. The CDR3 has 15 amino acids. The CDR3 region is CASSLSGTGNYGYTF. Here the CDR3 DNA reads TGTGCCAGCTCACTCTCCGGGACAGGAAACTATGGCTACACCTTC. Full variable domain (remainder filled in from reference TRBV18 and TRBJ1-2): NAGVMQNPRHLVRRRGQEARLRCSPMKGHSHVYWYRQLPEEGLKFMVYLQKENIIDESGMPKERFSAEFPKEGPSILRIQQVVRGDSAAYFCASSLSGTGNYGYTFGSGTRLTVV.

The chain joins TRBV6-1 to TRBJ2-3, with D possibly being TRBD2 (5 bases). Trimming stripped 2 bases from V and 7 bases from J, with 7 bases between. The length of the CDR3 is 12 residues. Germline V gene lookup returns CDR1 MNHNS and CDR2 SASEGT. CDR3 bases: TGTGCCAGCAGTGAACGAGGGCATACGCAGTATTTT. Translation: CASSERGHTQYF.

V is TRBV25-1 and J is TRBJ1-2; 9 bases map to TRBD1. Germline CDR1 and CDR2: MGHDK and SYGVNS. The ends lost 4 bases at V and 0 bases at J; junction bases unmatched: 12. CDR3 length: 18 amino acids. The CDR3 coding sequence is TGTGCCAGCAGTGCCACCCCGGGACAGGGCTTCGCTAACTATGGCTACACCTTC. It codes for CASSATPGQGFANYGYTF.

This clone has more than one count but fewer than ten. J is TRBJ2-1 and V is TRBV7-6; TRBD1 or TRBD2 may be the D gene (6 bases each). CDR3 length: 18 residues. Germline CDR1 is SGHVS and CDR2 is FNYEAQ. V lost 5 bases, J lost 5 bases, and 25 bases lay in between. CDR3 protein: CASSGVGGHVKGHNEQFF. The CDR3 DNA reads as TGTGCCAGCAGCGGGGTAGGGGGGCATGTCAAGGGGCACAATGAGCAGTTCTTC.

V usage is TRBV19 and J usage is TRBJ1-3; tentative D call: TRBD1 (5 bases). The V gene's germline CDR1 is LNHDA and CDR2 SQIVND (reference sequence). CDR3 length: 16 amino acids. The V gene lost 7 bases and the J gene lost 0 bases, with 16 bases spanning the gap. CDR3 region: CASNHPRGASGNTIYF. The CDR3, as DNA: TGTGCCAGTAACCACCCCCGAGGGGCCTCTGGAAACACCATATATTTT.

The chain uses TRBV6-5 and TRBJ1-1; D perhaps matches TRBD1 (5 bases). V shed 0 bases and J shed 2 bases, with 13 bases lying between them. Germline loops: CDR1 MNHEY, CDR2 SVGAGI. The CDR3 is 16 residues long. The CDR3 DNA is TGTGCCAGCAGTTACTCACCGGGACGGGCCAACACTGAAGCTTTCTTT. It encodes CASSYSPGRANTEAFF.

As for this clone: One end of the junction is discordant with germline, which a read error may explain. The chain uses TRBV18 and TRBJ2-7; 10 bases agree with TRBD2. This CDR3 comprises 13 residues. Germline CDR1 is KGHSH and CDR2 is LQKENI. CDR3 sequence reads: CANSPSGSYEQYF. CDR3 nucleotides: TGTGCCAACTCACCTAGCGGGAGCTACGAGCAGTACTTC.

J is TRBJ1-6 and V is TRBV2; D may be TRBD1 (6 bases). The CDR3 has 16 residues. Germline V gives CDR1 SNHLY, CDR2 FYNNEI. V lost 7 bases and J 0 bases, leaving 13 bases between the germline ends. The CDR3 nucleotides read TGTGCCAGCAAGGGGGGCAGTAGCTCCTATAATTCACCCCTCCACTTT. Amino acid sequence: CASKGGSSSYNSPLHF.